A selection of T cell receptor beta chains follows, all from one sample in a study of T cell repertoires in cytomegalovirus infection. TCRdb re-called the reads through MiXCR, storing one row per CDR3 protein. This sample has fewer than 300,000 distinct CDR3 sequences, with roughly 25% found just once. Sequences were obtained from PBMCs. The receptors were gathered from a human donor in good health (CMV status not recorded). Some clones in this sample may be carry-over from other donors' samples. The CDR3 runs from the conserved cysteine through the conserved F or W. The D gene is left open where the match is weak. A row's size may be missing; if present it is once, few, many or a size class.

13,few,TRBJ2-1,TRBV20-1,-,CSARAGVYNEQFF,TGCAGTGCCCGGGCTGGGGTCTACAATGAGCAGTTCTTC
17,-,TRBJ2-3,TRBV20-1,TRBD2,CSASPLTSGGGLGTQYF,TGCAGTGCTAGCCCCCTTACTAGCGGGGGGGGGTTGGGTACGCAGTATTTT
12,many,TRBJ1-6,TRBV11-2,-,CASSLVRRALHF,TGTGCCAGCAGCTTAGTCAGGAGGGCCCTCCACTTT
13,many,TRBJ1-5,TRBV7-2,-,CASSLAFSQPQHF,TGTGCCAGCAGCTTAGCTTTCTCTCAGCCCCAGCATTTT
14,-,TRBJ1-1,TRBV20-1,-,CSARDPRKDEVTFF,TGCAGTGCTAGAGATCCGCGAAAGGACGAGGTGACTTTCTTT
15,-,TRBJ2-1,TRBV15,-,CATSRGTGNYNEQFF,TGTGCCACCAGCAGAGGTACAGGGAACTACAATGAGCAGTTCTTC
16,-,TRBJ2-2,TRBV20-1,-,CSARVGTRGGAGELFF,TGCAGTGCTAGAGTAGGGACTCGGGGCGGGGCCGGGGAGCTGTTTTTT
14,-,TRBJ2-7,TRBV3-1,TRBD1,CASSRGTVLYEQYF,TGTGCCAGCAGCCGGGGGACAGTGCTCTACGAGCAGTACTTC
17,-,TRBJ2-1,TRBV5-6,-,CASSTLTREPSYNEQFF,TGTGCCAGCAGCACTCTCACGAGGGAGCCTTCCTACAATGAGCAGTTCTTC
15,few,TRBJ1-5,TRBV28,-,CASTTSTLGEQPQHF,TGTGCCAGCACCACCTCCACGCTAGGGGAACAGCCCCAGCATTTT
14,-,TRBJ2-2,TRBV28,-,CASHRGFGTGELFF,TGTGCCAGCCATCGGGGGTTCGGCACCGGGGAGCTGTTTTTT
17,many,TRBJ2-1,TRBV7-9,-,CASRSPVTGTGYNEQFF,TGTGCCAGCAGGTCGCCCGTAACCGGGACGGGATACAATGAGCAGTTCTTC
12,-,TRBJ2-7,TRBV7-2,-,CASSSKLYEQYF,TGTGCCAGCAGCTCAAAACTCTACGAGCAGTACTTC
14,-,TRBJ2-7,TRBV11-2,TRBD1,CAISFRDRTYEQYF,TGTGCCATCAGCTTCCGGGACAGGACCTACGAGCAGTACTTC
13,few,TRBJ2-5,TRBV20-1,TRBD1,CSAYRRGQETQYF,TGCAGTGCCTACAGAAGGGGACAGGAGACCCAGTACTTC
14,once,TRBJ2-1,TRBV6-8,-,CASSRSIADNEQFF,TGTGCCAGCAGCCGAAGTATAGCGGACAATGAGCAGTTCTTC
12,few,TRBJ1-6,TRBV9,-,CASSVGGSPLHF,TGTGCCAGCAGCGTAGGTGGTTCACCCCTCCACTTT
15,-,TRBJ2-2,TRBV5-1,-,CASSLARYNTGELFF,TGCGCCAGCAGCTTGGCCCGGTATAACACCGGGGAGCTGTTTTTT